These 13 T cell receptor beta chains came from one sample sequenced in a study of T cell responses to AZD1222 COVID-19 vaccine. Generated by immunoSEQ multiplex PCR, the TCRdb table keeps only in-frame clones and is missing some. The sample carries about 200,000 clones, 85% to 95% recorded once. The source material was peripheral blood, sampled on day 0 of MenACWY control vaccination. All receptors come from an adult in good health.

This rearrangement joins TRBV7-6 to TRBJ2-3; no firm D call. CDR3 size: 16 residues. Germline V gene lookup returns CDR1 SGHVS and CDR2 FNYEAQ. Trimming pared 4 bases from V and 1 base from J, leaving 15 bases between. The CDR3 DNA reads TGTGCCAGCAGCTCGGCCAGCTTGAGCCGCACAGATACGCAGTATTTT. Amino acid sequence: CASSSASLSRTDTQYF.

This chain connects TRBV6-6 to TRBJ1-3; tentative D call: TRBD1 (6 bases). The CDR3 loop spans 15 amino acids. CDR1 and CDR2 (germline): MNHNY, SVGAGI (reference sequence). V shed 4 bases and J shed 0 bases, with 10 bases lying between them. As DNA, the CDR3 is TGTGCCAGCAGTTCAGGACAGAGCTCTGGAAACACCATATATTTT. Its protein is CASSSGQSSGNTIYF.

The CDR3 DNA follows: TGTGCCAGCTCACCAAGCGGGGCCACTGAAGCTTTCTTT. Translated: CASSPSGATEAFF. This chain uses TRBV18 with TRBJ1-1, with D perhaps matching TRBD1 (5 bases). The V end was cut by 2 bases, the J end by 4 bases, with 8 bases between. The length of the CDR3 is 13 residues. Germline loops: CDR1 KGHSH, CDR2 LQKENI. Supplemented by reference TRBV18 and TRBJ1-1, the full variable domain reads NAGVMQNPRHLVRRRGQEARLRCSPMKGHSHVYWYRQLPEEGLKFMVYLQKENIIDESGMPKERFSAEFPKEGPSILRIQQVVRGDSAAYFCASSPSGATEAFFGQGTRLTVV.

There are a few counts of this clone. The V call is TRBV10-3, the J call TRBJ1-5, with 7 nucleotides matching TRBD1. The J segment lost 4 bases and the V segment lost 6 bases, leaving 12 bases of the junction unmatched. The CDR3 loop spans 16 amino acids. The germline CDR1 and CDR2 sequences are ENHRY and SYGVKD. The DNA of the CDR3 is TGTGCCATCAGGGAGACAGGGTCCGCCGGGAATCAGCCCCAGCATTTT. Its translation: CAIRETGSAGNQPQHF.

Turning to this clone: Different DNA sequences within this sample yield the same CDR3. The rearrangement uses TRBV5-1 and TRBJ2-2, with D possibly matching TRBD1 (6 bases). Germline-derived CDR1 and CDR2 are SGHRS and YFSETQ. CDR3 length: 13 residues. V was clipped by 2 bases and J by 6 bases, with 8 bases between them. The CDR3 DNA is TGCGCCAGCAGCTTACAGGGCTCCGGGGAGCTGTTTTTT. This gives the protein CASSLQGSGELFF.

The rearrangement uses TRBV15 and TRBJ1-2; 9 nucleotides align to TRBD1. The CDR3 is 15 residues long. The germline CDR1 and CDR2 sequences are LNHNV and YYDKDF (reference sequence). V shed 0 bases, J shed 3 bases, and the junction held 2 bases outside the gene matches. The CDR3 nucleotides are TGTGCCACCAGCAGAGACAGGGACAGGGACTATGGCTACACCTTC. Amino acids: CATSRDRDRDYGYTF.

The chain joins TRBV27 to TRBJ2-5, with 13 bases matching TRBD2. Germline assignment: CDR1 MNHEY and CDR2 SMNVEV (reference sequence). Trimming cost V 8 bases and J 4 bases; bases outside gene matches: 7. The CDR3 consists of 15 residues. The CDR3 bases are TGTGCCAGCCGGAGACTAGCGGGGGGCGTAGAGACCCAGTACTTC. It encodes CASRRLAGGVETQYF.

This sequence joins TRBV6-2 or TRBV6-3 and TRBJ2-5, with a tentative D call TRBD1 (6 bases). CDR1 is MNHEY, CDR2 SVGEGT, per germline. The CDR3 is 13 amino acids. Trimming took off 4 bases at V and 5 bases at J, with 11 bases between the two ends. CDR3 bases: TGTGCCAGCAGTTCCCTTGACAGGGAGACCCAGTACTTC. Its protein is CASSSLDRETQYF.

The CDR3 is CAISEYSGGAGNEQFF. In nucleotides, the CDR3 is TGTGCCATCAGTGAATATAGCGGGGGGGCGGGAAATGAGCAGTTCTTC. The rearrangement uses TRBV10-3 and TRBJ2-1; 11 bases fit TRBD2. CDR3 length: 16 residues. CDR1 ENHRY and CDR2 SYGVKD come from the germline V gene. Trimming cost V 3 bases and J 7 bases; bases outside gene matches: 8.

The gene calls are TRBV11-1 and TRBJ2-2; 8 positions agree with TRBD1. V was clipped by 4 bases and J by 1 base; unmatched bases: 2. This CDR3 is built from 15 residues. CDR1 is SGHAT, CDR2 FQDESV, per germline (reference sequence). The CDR3 bases are TGTGCCAGCAGCTCCGGGACAGGGAACACCGGGGAGCTGTTTTTT. The encoded protein is CASSSGTGNTGELFF.

This clone has only one observation. The rearrangement joins TRBV11-3 to TRBJ1-1; possibly TRBD1 for D (6 bases). V was clipped by 4 bases and J by 4 bases, with 19 bases between them. Germline loops: CDR1 SGHNT, CDR2 YENEEA. The CDR3 is 16 residues long. The CDR3: CASSSTGLRGGTEAFF. The DNA for the CDR3 is TGTGCCAGCAGCTCAACAGGGCTCCGTGGAGGCACTGAAGCTTTCTTT.

This clone was observed a handful of times. The V and J genes are TRBV5-5 and TRBJ1-2; D is ambiguous. This CDR3 contains 15 residues. From germline, CDR1 is SGHKS and CDR2 YYEKEE (reference sequence). V was cut by 0 bases and J by 6 bases, with 15 bases left in between. The CDR3 DNA reads as TGTGCCAGCAGCTTGGCCCCGCGACCAGATAATGGCTACACCTTC. It translates to CASSLAPRPDNGYTF.

The CDR3 loop is CASSSGQVSGNTIYF. CDR3 sequence (DNA): TGCGCCAGCAGCTCCGGACAGGTCTCTGGAAACACCATATATTTT. The chain employs TRBV5-1 and TRBJ1-3, with TRBD1 matching 7 bases. Germline CDR1 SGHRS, CDR2 YFSETQ. V trimming: 3 bases; J trimming: 0 bases; junction bases outside the gene matches: 3. The CDR3 contains 15 residues.